This is a list of T cell receptor beta chains from one sample in a study of cytomegalovirus exposure and HLA in healthy donors. Sequenced by immunoSEQ multiplex PCR; TCRdb stores in-frame clones only, minus some. The sample has approximately 110,000 clones; 70% to 80% are singletons. Sequencing input: PBMCs. These receptors all come from a man in his fifties in good health and CMV-seropositive. Both conserved end residues are part of each CDR3. The D gene is left open where the match is weak. Some rows mark clone size as missing; the rest say once, few, many or name a class of expanded clone.

j_gene: TRBJ2-5; len: 14; abundance: NA; d_gene: TRBD2; v_gene: TRBV7-3; CDR3nt: TGTGCCAGCAGCCCTAGCGGGATGGTCGAGACCCAGTACTTC; CDR3aa: CASSPSGMVETQYF
j_gene: TRBJ2-5; len: 14; abundance: NA; d_gene: NA; v_gene: TRBV12-5; CDR3nt: TGTGCTAGTGGTTTAGGTTCCAGGCAAGAGACCCAGTACTTC; CDR3aa: CASGLGSRQETQYF
j_gene: TRBJ2-1; len: 13; abundance: NA; d_gene: NA; v_gene: TRBV7-2; CDR3nt: TGTGCCAGCAGCTTAGACGGGTACGATGAGCAGTTCTTC; CDR3aa: CASSLDGYDEQFF
j_gene: TRBJ2-1; len: 17; abundance: few; d_gene: NA; v_gene: TRBV7-2; CDR3nt: TGTGCCAGCAGCCCTAAGGTCCGAGGGAGCTCCTACAATGAGCAGTTCTTC; CDR3aa: CASSPKVRGSSYNEQFF
j_gene: TRBJ2-5; len: 15; abundance: NA; d_gene: NA; v_gene: TRBV7-2; CDR3nt: TGTGCCAGCAGCTTAGCTTCCGGGGGAGGTGAGACCCAGTACTTC; CDR3aa: CASSLASGGGETQYF
j_gene: TRBJ1-1; len: 12; abundance: few; d_gene: NA; v_gene: TRBV6-5; CDR3nt: TGTGCCAGCAGCCGACAGGTCACTGAAGCTTTCTTT; CDR3aa: CASSRQVTEAFF
j_gene: TRBJ1-1; len: 13; abundance: NA; d_gene: NA; v_gene: TRBV4-2; CDR3nt: TGTGCCAGCAGCCAGCGAGGGGGTTCTGAAGCTTTCTTT; CDR3aa: CASSQRGGSEAFF
j_gene: TRBJ1-2; len: 13; abundance: few; d_gene: TRBD1; v_gene: TRBV5-1; CDR3nt: TGCGCCAGCAGCACGGGACAGGGGGAGGGCTACACCTTC; CDR3aa: CASSTGQGEGYTF
j_gene: TRBJ2-4; len: 15; abundance: NA; d_gene: NA; v_gene: TRBV28; CDR3nt: TGTGCCAGCAGCCTAGGGGGGGGAGGTGAGAACATTCAGTACTTC; CDR3aa: CASSLGGGGENIQYF
j_gene: TRBJ1-4; len: 14; abundance: few; d_gene: NA; v_gene: TRBV7-9; CDR3nt: TGTGCCAGCAGTCTACTCGGAGGCGATGAAAAACTGTTTTTT; CDR3aa: CASSLLGGDEKLFF
j_gene: TRBJ2-7; len: 15; abundance: NA; d_gene: TRBD2; v_gene: TRBV5-1; CDR3nt: TGCGCCAGCAGCTTGGGAGGCGGGGGGAGGGACGAGCAGTACTTC; CDR3aa: CASSLGGGGRDEQYF
j_gene: TRBJ1-6; len: 15; abundance: NA; d_gene: TRBD1; v_gene: TRBV6-1; CDR3nt: TGTGCCAGCAGTCAAGTACAGGGGGCAAATTCACCCCTCCACTTT; CDR3aa: CASSQVQGANSPLHF
j_gene: TRBJ2-3; len: 14; abundance: NA; d_gene: NA; v_gene: TRBV5-4; CDR3nt: TGTGCCAGCAGGTCGGGCGGGATCACAGATACGCAGTATTTT; CDR3aa: CASRSGGITDTQYF
j_gene: TRBJ1-4; len: 15; abundance: NA; d_gene: NA; v_gene: TRBV7-6; CDR3nt: TGTGCCAGCAGCCCCCCAGGGGCAACTAATGAAAAACTGTTTTTT; CDR3aa: CASSPPGATNEKLFF
j_gene: TRBJ2-3; len: 18; abundance: few; d_gene: TRBD2; v_gene: TRBV7-3; CDR3nt: TGTGCCAGCAGCCCCTCGGTGCTAGCGGGAGGGCCTGGAGATACGCAGTATTTT; CDR3aa: CASSPSVLAGGPGDTQYF
j_gene: TRBJ1-1; len: 14; abundance: NA; d_gene: TRBD1; v_gene: TRBV19; CDR3nt: TGTGCCAGTAGTAGGCGACAGGGGGCAGCTGAAGCTTTCTTT; CDR3aa: CASSRRQGAAEAFF
j_gene: TRBJ2-3; len: 16; abundance: NA; d_gene: NA; v_gene: TRBV5-1; CDR3nt: TGCGCCAGCAGCCATCTCTTGGGGGCTAACACAGATACGCAGTATTTT; CDR3aa: CASSHLLGANTDTQYF
j_gene: TRBJ2-7; len: 16; abundance: NA; d_gene: NA; v_gene: TRBV6-6; CDR3nt: TGTGCCAGCATCAGATGGGAGGCCCAGGGGAGGGACGAGCAGTACTTC; CDR3aa: CASIRWEAQGRDEQYF
j_gene: TRBJ2-5; len: 12; abundance: NA; d_gene: NA; v_gene: TRBV27; CDR3nt: TGTGCCACTCGGGACTACCAAGAGACCCAGTACTTC; CDR3aa: CATRDYQETQYF
j_gene: TRBJ1-5; len: 13; abundance: NA; d_gene: NA; v_gene: TRBV18; CDR3nt: TGTGCCAGCACCAGGGGACCTAATCAGCCCCAGCATTTT; CDR3aa: CASTRGPNQPQHF
j_gene: TRBJ2-7; len: 18; abundance: NA; d_gene: TRBD2; v_gene: TRBV11-2; CDR3nt: TGTGCCAGCAGCTTGCGGTTGAATAGCGGGACCTTCTCCTACGAGCAGTACTTC; CDR3aa: CASSLRLNSGTFSYEQYF
j_gene: TRBJ2-3; len: 18; abundance: NA; d_gene: TRBD2; v_gene: TRBV9; CDR3nt: TGTGCCAGCAGCGTAGGCGGGAGGCCCGGGGTCGGAACAGATACGCAGTATTTT; CDR3aa: CASSVGGRPGVGTDTQYF
j_gene: TRBJ2-2; len: 14; abundance: NA; d_gene: TRBD1; v_gene: TRBV11-3; CDR3nt: TGTGCCAGCAGCTCCGGACAGGTCACCGGGGAGCTGTTTTTT; CDR3aa: CASSSGQVTGELFF
j_gene: TRBJ2-3; len: 14; abundance: few; d_gene: TRBD2; v_gene: TRBV5-1; CDR3nt: TGCGCCAGCAGCCCGCGGGAGATCACAGATACGCAGTATTTT; CDR3aa: CASSPREITDTQYF
j_gene: TRBJ2-5; len: 15; abundance: few; d_gene: TRBD2; v_gene: TRBV2; CDR3nt: TGTGCCAGTCGGATTCCTCTAGCGGGATCAGAGACCCAGTACTTC; CDR3aa: CASRIPLAGSETQYF
j_gene: TRBJ1-1; len: 15; abundance: NA; d_gene: NA; v_gene: TRBV9; CDR3nt: TGTGCCAGCAGCTCCGGGGGGGAAGTGAACACTGAAGCTTTCTTT; CDR3aa: CASSSGGEVNTEAFF
j_gene: TRBJ2-3; len: 15; abundance: NA; d_gene: NA; v_gene: TRBV9; CDR3nt: TGTGCCAGCAGCGTAGGGGGAGCGGGCACAGATACGCAGTATTTT; CDR3aa: CASSVGGAGTDTQYF
j_gene: TRBJ2-7; len: 13; abundance: NA; d_gene: NA; v_gene: TRBV30; CDR3nt: TGTGCCTGGACCGGAGGGGGGGCCTACGAGCAGTACTTC; CDR3aa: CAWTGGGAYEQYF
j_gene: TRBJ1-4; len: 15; abundance: NA; d_gene: TRBD1; v_gene: TRBV5-1; CDR3nt: TGCGCCAGCAGCTTATACAGGGGATTGGGTGAAAAACTGTTTTTT; CDR3aa: CASSLYRGLGEKLFF
j_gene: TRBJ2-7; len: 16; abundance: NA; d_gene: NA; v_gene: TRBV18; CDR3nt: TGTGCCAGCTCACCACCTTCCAGGCACTCCTCCTACGAGCAGTACTTC; CDR3aa: CASSPPSRHSSYEQYF
j_gene: TRBJ2-5; len: 14; abundance: NA; d_gene: NA; v_gene: TRBV18; CDR3nt: TGTGCCAGCTCACCACGTGGGGCTGAGGAGACCCAGTACTTC; CDR3aa: CASSPRGAEETQYF
j_gene: TRBJ2-4; len: 19; abundance: NA; d_gene: TRBD2; v_gene: TRBV5-4; CDR3nt: TGTGCCAGCAGCGCGCCGCCCGGGACTAGTGAGTTAGCCAAAAACATTCAGTACTTC; CDR3aa: CASSAPPGTSELAKNIQYF
j_gene: TRBJ2-7; len: 13; abundance: once; d_gene: NA; v_gene: TRBV21-1; CDR3nt: TGTGCCAGCAGCAAAGGAGTCGGGGGCGAGCAGTACTTC; CDR3aa: CASSKGVGGEQYF
j_gene: TRBJ2-5; len: 16; abundance: NA; d_gene: TRBD2; v_gene: TRBV28; CDR3nt: TGTGCCAGCAGTCCCGGTGGAGCGGGGGAACAAGAGACCCAGTACTTC; CDR3aa: CASSPGGAGEQETQYF
j_gene: TRBJ2-7; len: 13; abundance: NA; d_gene: TRBD1; v_gene: TRBV14; CDR3nt: TGTGCCAGCAGCCAAAACCAGGGGGTCGAGCAGTACTTC; CDR3aa: CASSQNQGVEQYF
j_gene: TRBJ1-5; len: 15; abundance: NA; d_gene: NA; v_gene: TRBV6-1; CDR3nt: TGTGCCAGCAGACCCCGGCCGACTGAATATCAGCCCCAGCATTTT; CDR3aa: CASRPRPTEYQPQHF
j_gene: TRBJ2-7; len: 15; abundance: once; d_gene: NA; v_gene: TRBV6-5; CDR3nt: TGTGCCAGCAGTACCACCGGACTGCAAGCCTACGAGCAGTACTTC; CDR3aa: CASSTTGLQAYEQYF
j_gene: TRBJ2-1; len: 15; abundance: once; d_gene: TRBD1; v_gene: TRBV7-9; CDR3nt: TGTGCCAGCAGCCCCCCCGACAGGGTCCGCAATGAGCAGTTCTTC; CDR3aa: CASSPPDRVRNEQFF
j_gene: TRBJ1-2; len: 15; abundance: NA; d_gene: NA; v_gene: TRBV5-1; CDR3nt: TGCGCCAGCAGCTCCCATATACAGGGAGGGTATGGCTACACCTTC; CDR3aa: CASSSHIQGGYGYTF
j_gene: TRBJ2-7; len: 16; abundance: NA; d_gene: TRBD2; v_gene: TRBV7-9; CDR3nt: TGTGCCAGCAGCGTTGGCCGGGCGGGAGCGGCCTACGAGCAGTACTTC; CDR3aa: CASSVGRAGAAYEQYF